The next 23 T cell receptor beta chains were all read from a single sample in a study of blood T cell repertoires in COVID-19. Sequencing used immunoSEQ multiplex PCR; TCRdb keeps in-frame clones, though not all of them. The profile shows around 210,000 clones, roughly 80% of them singletons. The source material was peripheral blood. The receptor set was obtained from a man in his sixties with COVID-19, enrolled during active disease.

The CDR3 region has the DNA TGTGCCAGCAGGTTTCAAAACACTGAAGCTTTCTTT. Protein: CASRFQNTEAFF. This chain connects TRBV7-9 to TRBJ1-1; D uncertain. Germline CDR1 and CDR2: SEHNR and FQNEAQ (reference sequence). This CDR3 spans 12 amino acids. Trimming pared 6 bases from V and 2 bases from J, leaving 7 bases between.

CDR3 DNA: TGTGCCAGCAGCCCCCAGTTTGGGGCGGAGACCCAGTACTTC. This translates into CASSPQFGAETQYF. J is TRBJ2-5 and V is TRBV9; a weak D match, TRBD1 (5 bases). The CDR3 is 14 residues long. Germline loops: CDR1 SGDLS, CDR2 YYNGEE. V was cut by 4 bases and J by 5 bases, with 15 bases left in between.

The V gene is TRBV6-6, the J gene TRBJ2-1; the D is unclear. Germline values: CDR1 MNHNY, CDR2 SVGAGI (reference sequence). V dropped 5 bases and J dropped 12 bases, with 8 bases sitting between them. There are 10 residues in the CDR3. Written as DNA, the CDR3 is TGTGCCAGCAGTACTGGTCGGCAGTTCTTC. Encoded protein: CASSTGRQFF.

V and J are TRBV12-3 or TRBV12-4 and TRBJ1-5; possibly TRBD1 for D (5 bases). Deletions cut 6 bases from V and 3 bases from J, with 9 bases between. The CDR3 has 13 residues. CDR3 sequence: CASRQGSNQPQHF. CDR3 DNA: TGTGCCAGCAGGCAGGGCTCCAATCAGCCCCAGCATTTT.

The chain has TRBV27 and TRBJ2-7, with D maybe TRBD2 (5 bases). With 3 bases removed from V and 1 base from J, the gap between germline ends came to 7 bases. The CDR3 covers 13 residues. Germline-derived CDR1 and CDR2 are MNHEY and SMNVEV (reference sequence). CDR3 DNA: TGTGCCAGCAGTTTCGGCGGGTCCTACGAGCAGTACTTC. Amino acid sequence: CASSFGGSYEQYF.

As regards this clone: This sample includes further DNA sequences coding for the same CDR3. The genes are TRBV5-1 and TRBJ1-3; D ambiguous. The CDR3 runs to 13 residues. The V and J ends lost 0 bases and 4 bases respectively, with 5 bases between them. Germline V CDR1 and CDR2: SGHRS, YFSETQ. The DNA for the CDR3 is TGCGCCAGCAGCTTGGGCCAGGGAAACACCATATATTTT. The encoded protein is CASSLGQGNTIYF.

The CDR3 coding sequence is TGTGCCAGCAGCTTTCCAGGGGGCAGCACCGGGGAGCTGTTTTTT. It codes for CASSFPGGSTGELFF. The V gene is TRBV5-6, the J gene TRBJ2-2; TRBD1 agrees at 8 bases. The CDR3 is 15 amino acids. Trimming removed 2 bases from V and 4 bases from J; junction bases left unmatched: 4. From germline, CDR1 is SGHDT and CDR2 YYEEEE.

The rearrangement uses TRBV9 and TRBJ1-2; tentatively, D is TRBD1 (6 bases). V was cut by 0 bases and J by 4 bases, with 13 bases left in between. Germline values: CDR1 SGDLS, CDR2 YYNGEE. This CDR3 contains 15 residues. CDR3 sequence reads: CASSVEVMGAYGYTF. CDR3 nucleotides: TGTGCCAGCAGCGTAGAGGTGATGGGGGCCTATGGCTACACCTTC.

V usage is TRBV4-1 and J usage is TRBJ1-3; D is possibly TRBD1 (6 bases). This CDR3 region has 15 residues. The ends were cut back, 0 bases at V and 2 bases at J, with 8 bases in the middle. Germline V gene sequence: CDR1 MGHRA, CDR2 YSYEKL. The CDR3 protein is CASSQDPGAGNTIYF. CDR3 bases: TGCGCCAGCAGCCAAGATCCAGGGGCTGGAAACACCATATATTTT.

This chain connects TRBV6-2 or TRBV6-3 to TRBJ2-2; D remains unclear. The CDR3 contains 14 residues. In germline, CDR1 is MNHEY, CDR2 SVGEGT. Trimming shortened V by 5 bases and J by 1 base, and 8 bases separated the two germline ends. CDR3 loop: CASSHRQNTGELFF. The CDR3 DNA follows: TGTGCCAGCAGTCACAGACAGAACACCGGGGAGCTGTTTTTT.

The chain carries TRBV27 and TRBJ1-1; D ambiguous. Germline CDR1 is MNHEY and CDR2 is SMNVEV (reference sequence). There are 15 residues in the CDR3. Deletions cut 3 bases from V and 0 bases from J, with 11 bases between. DNA of the CDR3: TGTGCCAGCAGTTTCTTGTCCCGGTTGAACACTGAAGCTTTCTTT. Translation gives CASSFLSRLNTEAFF.

This clone was found a few times. V is TRBV19 and J is TRBJ1-1; TRBD1 is a possible D gene (6 bases). The germline V gene encodes CDR1 LNHDA and CDR2 SQIVND (reference sequence). Trimming cost V 6 bases and J 6 bases, with 20 bases left between them. The CDR3 is made up of 15 amino acids. The CDR3 spells CASRTGTFATPEAFF. CDR3 DNA: TGTGCCAGTAGAACCGGGACATTCGCTACCCCTGAAGCTTTCTTT.

The chain is built from TRBV7-9 and TRBJ1-2, with 8 bases aligning to TRBD1. Germline V CDR1 and CDR2: SEHNR, FQNEAQ (reference sequence). The CDR3 is 15 residues long. V gave up 5 bases and J gave up 4 bases; unmatched junction bases: 9. DNA of the CDR3: TGTGCCAGCAGCATCGACAGGGGACCCCCCTATGGCTACACCTTC. Translation gives CASSIDRGPPYGYTF.

The chain joins TRBV19 to TRBJ2-1; D uncertain. CDR3 length equals 13 residues. CDR1 LNHDA and CDR2 SQIVND come from the germline V gene (reference sequence). The ends were cut back, 3 bases at V and 3 bases at J, with 6 bases in the middle. CDR3 sequence reads: CASSINSYNEQFF. The CDR3 nucleotides read TGTGCCAGTAGTATTAACAGCTACAATGAGCAGTTCTTC.

The chain recombines TRBV6-5 with TRBJ1-5; D is possibly TRBD1 (5 bases). Per the germline V gene, CDR1 is MNHEY and CDR2 is SVGAGI. The CDR3 runs 15 residues. Trimming removed 6 bases from V and 0 bases from J, with 12 bases in between. The CDR3 loop reads CASRKTVNSNQPQHF. The CDR3 nucleotides are TGTGCCAGCAGAAAGACAGTAAATAGCAATCAGCCCCAGCATTTT.

V usage is TRBV5-1 and J usage is TRBJ1-3; 8 bases are a match to TRBD1. Germline-derived CDR1 and CDR2 are SGHRS and YFSETQ. Trimming took 3 bases from V and 8 from J; bases not matched to a gene: 7. The length of the CDR3 is 14 residues. The CDR3 DNA reads as TGCGCCAGCAGCTCCCAGGGGGCGTCGGACACCATATATTTT. It codes for CASSSQGASDTIYF. The full variable domain, its missing parts supplied by reference TRBV5-1 and TRBJ1-3, is KAGVTQTPRYLIKTRGQQVTLSCSPISGHRSVSWYQQTPGQGLQFLFEYFSETQRNKGNFPGRFSGRQFSNSRSEMNVSTLELGDSALYLCASSSQGASDTIYFGEGSWLTVV.

This clone has just a few counts. The chain combines TRBV7-2 with TRBJ1-2; TRBD1 matches 11 bases. CDR3 size: 13 residues. Germline assignment: CDR1 SGHTA and CDR2 FQGNSA. V shed 4 bases and J 6 bases; nucleotides not matched to a gene: 1. The CDR3 DNA reads as TGTGCCAGCAGCTGGACAGGGGGCGATGGCTACACCTTC. This sequence encodes CASSWTGGDGYTF.

This chain links TRBV4-2 with TRBJ1-2; no reliable D call. The CDR3 totals 14 residues. Germline-derived CDR1 and CDR2 are LGHNA and YNFKEQ. The germline V and J ends were trimmed by 1 base and 8 bases, with 14 bases remaining between them. The CDR3 spells CASSQVGGAQGYTF. CDR3 in DNA: TGTGCCAGCAGCCAAGTCGGAGGCGCGCAGGGCTACACCTTC.

The rearrangement links TRBV19 to TRBJ1-1; weak D call: TRBD1 (5 bases). V lost 6 bases, J lost 1 base, and 15 bases lay in between. The germline gives CDR1 LNHDA, CDR2 SQIVND (reference sequence). The CDR3 covers 15 residues. CDR3 loop: CASSTPRGGNTEAFF. CDR3 nucleotides: TGTGCCAGTAGCACCCCGCGGGGGGGGAACACTGAAGCTTTCTTT.

This chain uses TRBV2 with TRBJ1-6; TRBD1 aligns across 10 bases. The CDR3 contains 18 residues. V lost 7 bases, J lost 0 bases, and 9 bases stayed unmatched. The V gene's germline CDR1 is SNHLY and CDR2 FYNNEI. CDR3 sequence reads: CASNKGTGERSYNSPLHF. The CDR3 region has the DNA TGTGCCAGCAATAAAGGGACAGGGGAACGCTCCTATAATTCACCCCTCCACTTT.

CDR3 DNA: TGCAGTGCAAGTAGTACAGCAACTAATGAAAAACTGTTTTTT. It yields the protein CSASSTATNEKLFF. The chain uses TRBV20-1 and TRBJ1-4; no definite D call. CDR3 length: 14 amino acids. V was trimmed by 6 bases and J by 0 bases, leaving 11 bases between them. Germline-derived CDR1 and CDR2 are DFQATT and SNEGSKA (reference sequence).

The J gene is TRBJ2-3, the V gene TRBV3-1 (or the pseudogene TRBV3-2), with TRBD2 identical over 7 bases. The length of the CDR3 is 13 residues. The germline V gene encodes CDR1 LGHDT and CDR2 YNNKEL (reference sequence). After removal of 4 bases from V and 6 bases from J, the junction contained 4 bases not matched to a gene. CDR3 region: CASSRGGQDTQYF. The CDR3 DNA reads as TGTGCCAGCAGCCGGGGGGGTCAGGATACGCAGTATTTT.

The table lists this clone with a few counts. V and J are TRBV7-8 and TRBJ2-2, with 7 bases that match TRBD1. Germline V gene lookup returns CDR1 SGHVS and CDR2 FQNEAQ. The ends lost 3 bases at V and 1 base at J; junction bases unmatched: 11. The CDR3 covers 18 residues. CDR3 loop: CASSLRSKGARNTGELFF. The CDR3, as DNA: TGTGCCAGCAGCTTGAGGTCGAAGGGGGCTAGGAACACCGGGGAGCTGTTTTTT.